Below, 25 T cell receptor beta chains from the same sample are listed, as sequenced in a study of blood T cell repertoires in COVID-19. The table came from immunoSEQ multiplex PCR; TCRdb's copy has only in-frame clones and leaves some out. The data contain under 200,000 clones, 84% of them singletons. Input material: peripheral blood. The receptors were sampled from a human donor with acute or convalescent COVID-19. The donor label of this sample is uncertain.

This clone was seen just once. The rearrangement links TRBV29-1 to TRBJ2-1, with 10 nucleotides matching TRBD2. J lost 4 bases, V lost 7 bases, and 13 bases had no gene match. Germline V lookup: CDR1 SQVTM, CDR2 ANQGSEA. The CDR3 runs 16 residues. CDR3 coding DNA: TGCAGCGCCCTGGGGTCTAGCGGGGGTGGGTACAATGAGCAGTTCTTC. Protein: CSALGSSGGGYNEQFF.

Concerning this clone itself: The sample holds other DNA sequences that translate to the same CDR3. The chain uses TRBV9 and TRBJ2-3, with D possibly being TRBD2 (6 bases). V was shortened by 0 bases and J by 0 bases, with 8 bases between the two germline ends. This CDR3 region has 15 residues. Germline assignment: CDR1 SGDLS and CDR2 YYNGEE. CDR3 DNA: TGTGCCAGCAGCGTAGTCGGGGGAAGCACAGATACGCAGTATTTT. Its protein product is CASSVVGGSTDTQYF.

V usage is TRBV5-1 and J usage is TRBJ2-1, with a weak D call TRBD2 (5 bases). The CDR3 contains 16 residues. V lost 4 bases and J 0 bases, leaving 14 bases between the germline ends. Germline lookup yields CDR1 SGHRS and CDR2 YFSETQ. In DNA, the CDR3 is TGCGCCAGCAGCCCGGAGGAGGCGAGCTCCTACAATGAGCAGTTCTTC. As protein: CASSPEEASSYNEQFF.

The chain joins TRBV28 to TRBJ1-1, with D possibly matching TRBD1 (5 bases). V lost 6 bases and J 3 bases, leaving 17 bases between the germline ends. The CDR3 has 15 residues. Germline CDR1 reads MDHEN; CDR2 reads SYDVKM. The DNA of the CDR3 is TGTGCCAGCAGCCCGGGGGGGAGGGGTGACACTGAAGCTTTCTTT. It yields the protein CASSPGGRGDTEAFF.

The chain has TRBV11-2 and TRBJ2-7; 7 nucleotides align to TRBD2. The germline V gene encodes CDR1 SGHAT and CDR2 FQNNGV. The CDR3 sequence is 14 residues long. V gave up 3 bases and J gave up 1 base; unmatched junction bases: 3. CDR3 sequence reads: CASSFHSGSYEQYF. The DNA of the CDR3 is TGTGCCAGCAGCTTCCATAGCGGGTCCTACGAGCAGTACTTC.

This chain joins TRBV30 and TRBJ1-3, with a tentative D call TRBD1 (6 bases). V shed 5 bases and J shed 8 bases, with 22 bases lying between them. Germline V gives CDR1 GTSNPN, CDR2 SVGIG (reference sequence). This CDR3 has 15 amino acids. The CDR3 bases are TGTGCCTGGGCCGTTGGACAGTCCACTGGGGACACCATATATTTT. Its translation: CAWAVGQSTGDTIYF.

The chain joins TRBV11-2 to TRBJ2-3; 8 bases agree with TRBD2. V shed 1 base and J 1 base; nucleotides not matched to a gene: 4. Germline V lookup: CDR1 SGHAT, CDR2 FQNNGV. This CDR3 has 16 amino acids. The CDR3 spells CASSLGRGGGTDTQYF. The CDR3 DNA follows: TGTGCCAGCAGCTTAGGCCGGGGGGGCGGCACAGATACGCAGTATTTT.

The V and J genes are TRBV27 and TRBJ1-3, with D possibly being TRBD1 (5 bases). This CDR3 contains 14 residues. With 8 bases removed from V and 4 bases from J, the gap between germline ends came to 15 bases. Germline-derived CDR1 and CDR2 are MNHEY and SMNVEV (reference sequence). As DNA, the CDR3 is TGTGCCAGCGCCCCATGGCAGGGAGGAAACACCATATATTTT. Translation gives CASAPWQGGNTIYF.

Note on this clone: The sample has other DNA sequences that encode this CDR3 too. The J gene is TRBJ2-7, the V gene TRBV5-1; 9 positions match TRBD1. The V segment lost 4 bases and the J segment 3 bases; nucleotides outside the gene matches: 5. The CDR3 spans 14 residues. Germline V gene sequence: CDR1 SGHRS, CDR2 YFSETQ. This CDR3 reads CASSEGQGSYEQYF. The CDR3 region has the DNA TGCGCCAGCAGCGAGGGACAGGGAAGCTACGAGCAGTACTTC.

J is TRBJ2-3 and V is TRBV5-6, with TRBD2 matching over 12 bases. The CDR3 is 16 amino acids. Germline values: CDR1 SGHDT, CDR2 YYEEEE. V trimming: 4 bases; J trimming: 5 bases; junction bases outside the gene matches: 8. The CDR3 here is CASSILAGGIIDTQYF. The CDR3 DNA is TGTGCCAGCAGCATCCTAGCGGGGGGGATAATAGATACGCAGTATTTT. The complete variable domain, with remaining parts taken from reference TRBV5-6 and TRBJ2-3, reads DAGVTQSPTHLIKTRGQQVTLRCSPKSGHDTVSWYQQALGQGPQFIFQYYEEEERQRGNFPDRFSGHQFPNYSSELNVNALLLGDSALYLCASSILAGGIIDTQYFGPGTRLTVL.

V usage is TRBV7-2 and J usage is TRBJ2-3; TRBD2 aligns across 9 bases. Germline lookup yields CDR1 SGHTA and CDR2 FQGNSA. There are 17 residues in the CDR3. V shed 1 base and J 0 bases; nucleotides not matched to a gene: 5. This CDR3 is CASSLGVSGGSTDTQYF. The CDR3, as DNA: TGTGCCAGCAGCTTAGGGGTTAGCGGGGGAAGCACAGATACGCAGTATTTT.

The chain has TRBV7-8 and TRBJ1-1; possibly TRBD1 for D (6 bases). The V and J ends lost 6 bases and 5 bases respectively, with 16 bases between them. Per germline, CDR1 SGHVS and CDR2 FQNEAQ. This CDR3 contains 14 residues. CDR3 in amino acids: CASRASTQGTEAFF. The CDR3 DNA reads as TGTGCCAGCAGGGCCTCAACCCAGGGGACTGAAGCTTTCTTT.

CDR3 sequence reads: CASSPIGLAGVGEQFF. CDR3 DNA sequence: TGTGCCAGCAGCCCAATCGGACTAGCGGGAGTCGGTGAGCAGTTCTTC. This chain joins TRBV7-9 and TRBJ2-1; 13 bases line up with TRBD2. Trimming cost V 5 bases and J 9 bases; bases outside gene matches: 10. This CDR3 is 16 amino acids long. Germline V CDR1 and CDR2: SEHNR, FQNEAQ (reference sequence).

The rearrangement links TRBV19 to TRBJ1-5; 10 bases align to TRBD1. Germline CDR1 and CDR2: LNHDA and SQIVND (reference sequence). The CDR3 runs 15 residues. V trimming: 3 bases; J trimming: 6 bases; junction bases outside the gene matches: 5. CDR3 DNA: TGTGCCAGTAGTATGGGGGGACAGGGGACTCAGCCCCAGCATTTT. Translated, it gives CASSMGGQGTQPQHF.

The chain couples TRBV5-8 to TRBJ1-5; tentatively, D is TRBD1 (6 bases). Germline V gene sequence: CDR1 SGHTS, CDR2 YDEGEE. The CDR3 loop spans 16 amino acids. V dropped 1 base and J dropped 2 bases, with 13 bases sitting between them. The CDR3 sequence is CASSLKTTGGNQPQHF. CDR3 coding DNA: TGTGCCAGCAGCTTGAAAACGACAGGAGGCAATCAGCCCCAGCATTTT.

The V gene is TRBV5-1, the J gene TRBJ1-4; 7 bases are a match to TRBD1. The CDR3 loop spans 15 amino acids. The germline V gene encodes CDR1 SGHRS and CDR2 YFSETQ. The trim removed 2 bases at V and 4 bases at J, leaving 5 bases unmatched. CDR3 nucleotide sequence: TGCGCCAGCAGCTTAACAGGGGACGGTAATGAAAAACTGTTTTTT. The encoded protein is CASSLTGDGNEKLFF.

The gene calls are TRBV10-1 and TRBJ2-1, with TRBD1 matching over 9 bases. With V trimmed by 3 bases and J by 4 bases, 4 bases remained unmatched. The germline V gene has CDR1 WNHNN and CDR2 SYGVQD (reference sequence). This CDR3 region has 15 residues. The CDR3 is CASSDSGTGYNEQFF. The DNA for the CDR3 is TGCGCCAGCAGTGATTCGGGGACAGGGTACAATGAGCAGTTCTTC.

This sequence joins TRBV25-1 and TRBJ1-6; D possibly corresponds to TRBD1 (6 bases). Germline V lookup: CDR1 MGHDK, CDR2 SYGVNS. The CDR3 loop spans 14 amino acids. Trimming took 8 bases from V and 12 from J, leaving 20 bases between them. The CDR3: CASGGHSGFGPLHF. The CDR3 DNA is TGTGCCAGCGGGGGACACAGTGGCTTTGGACCCCTCCACTTT.

This sequence joins TRBV3-1 (or the pseudogene TRBV3-2) and TRBJ2-1, with 10 positions matching TRBD1. The CDR3 consists of 16 residues. With V trimmed by 5 bases and J by 11 bases, 15 bases remained unmatched. In germline, CDR1 is LGHDT, CDR2 YNNKEL (reference sequence). The CDR3 bases are TGTGCCAGCAGCAGCAGGTTTGGACAGGGGGATGAAAAGCAGTTCTTC. This sequence encodes CASSSRFGQGDEKQFF.

V and J are TRBV2 and TRBJ1-1; D perhaps matches TRBD1 (6 bases). V was shortened by 7 bases and J by 1 base, with 13 bases between the two germline ends. The CDR3 totals 14 residues. Germline loops: CDR1 SNHLY, CDR2 FYNNEI. DNA for the CDR3: TGTGCCAGCACACAGGGTTCTGGGAACACTGAAGCTTTCTTT. Translated, it gives CASTQGSGNTEAFF.

The chain employs TRBV19 and TRBJ1-5, with D possibly matching TRBD1 (5 bases). Trimming removed 7 bases from V and 0 bases from J, with 13 bases in between. This CDR3 has 15 amino acids. The germline gives CDR1 LNHDA, CDR2 SQIVND (reference sequence). CDR3 DNA sequence: TGTGCCAGTATGACGGCGGGACTTAGCAATCAGCCCCAGCATTTT. It specifies CASMTAGLSNQPQHF.

This clone was detected once. This rearrangement joins TRBV3-1 (or the pseudogene TRBV3-2) to TRBJ2-2; D possibly corresponds to TRBD2 (6 bases). There are 15 residues in the CDR3. Germline CDR1 and CDR2: LGHDT and YNNKEL (reference sequence). V was trimmed by 6 bases and J by 9 bases, leaving 20 bases between them. The CDR3 here is CASRHITRGGRELFF. The CDR3 bases are TGTGCCAGCAGGCATATCACTAGAGGCGGGAGGGAGCTGTTTTTT.

This clone was seen just once. The V call is TRBV9, the J call TRBJ1-4; D possibly corresponds to TRBD1 (6 bases). CDR1 is SGDLS, CDR2 YYNGEE, per germline. V was clipped by 0 bases and J by 6 bases, with 15 bases between them. The CDR3 is made up of 16 amino acids. The CDR3 here is CASSVGMGAGDEKLFF. As DNA, the CDR3 is TGTGCCAGCAGCGTAGGGATGGGGGCTGGGGATGAAAAACTGTTTTTT.

The gene calls are TRBV28 and TRBJ1-4; TRBD1 might be the D (5 bases). V was pared by 6 bases and J by 7 bases, with 15 bases between. The CDR3 loop spans 14 amino acids. Germline assignment: CDR1 MDHEN and CDR2 SYDVKM. DNA for the CDR3: TGTGCCAGCAGCTCGGCGGGAGGGACTGAAAAACTGTTTTTT. As protein: CASSSAGGTEKLFF.

CDR3 residues: CAWSQAPGGEQYF. The CDR3 DNA sequence: TGTGCCTGGAGTCAAGCCCCGGGTGGGGAGCAGTACTTC. This sequence joins TRBV30 and TRBJ2-7; D call uncertain. Per germline, CDR1 GTSNPN and CDR2 SVGIG (reference sequence). CDR3 length equals 13 residues. With 2 bases removed from V and 7 bases from J, the gap between germline ends came to 15 bases.